The 29 T cell receptor beta chains below all came from one sample that was sequenced in a study of T cell responses to AZD1222 COVID-19 vaccine. Data came from immunoSEQ multiplex PCR; TCRdb stores just in-frame clones and leaves some out. The data hold 93,000 or so clones, with 91% observed a single time. The specimen was peripheral blood, collected on day 0 of AZD1222 vaccination. These receptors came from an adult in good health.

The V gene is TRBV6-5, the J gene TRBJ2-7; the D gene could be TRBD1 or TRBD2 (6 bases each). The CDR3 has 16 residues. V dropped 0 bases and J dropped 2 bases, with 14 bases sitting between them. Germline values: CDR1 MNHEY, CDR2 SVGAGI. The CDR3 loop is CASSYSGGTLTYEQYF. DNA of the CDR3: TGTGCCAGCAGTTACTCAGGGGGGACCCTCACCTACGAGCAGTACTTC.

This chain joins TRBV29-1 and TRBJ1-2; D call uncertain. CDR3 size: 12 residues. The V end was cut by 3 bases, the J end by 3 bases, with 8 bases between. Germline V gene lookup returns CDR1 SQVTM and CDR2 ANQGSEA. CDR3 residues: CSVDEKYYGYTF. DNA for the CDR3: TGCAGCGTTGACGAGAAGTACTATGGCTACACCTTC.

This clone appeared a single time. J is TRBJ2-7 and V is TRBV18; tentative D call: TRBD1 (7 bases). Germline-derived CDR1 and CDR2 are KGHSH and LQKENI. The CDR3 runs 16 residues. The V end lost 3 bases, the J end lost 0 bases, and 15 bases lay between the germline ends. CDR3 protein: CASSPAGQSSSYEQYF. The CDR3 DNA reads TGTGCCAGCTCACCGGCGGGACAGTCTAGCTCCTACGAGCAGTACTTC.

The chain combines TRBV29-1 with TRBJ1-4; 10 positions match TRBD1. After removal of 1 base from V and 5 bases from J, the junction contained 4 bases not matched to a gene. Germline V gene data show CDR1 as SQVTM and CDR2 as ANQGSEA. CDR3 size: 15 residues. This CDR3 reads CSVEGDRGANEKLFF. The CDR3 DNA sequence: TGCAGCGTTGAAGGGGACAGGGGAGCCAATGAAAAACTGTTTTTT.

The genes are TRBV7-3 and TRBJ2-5; maybe TRBD2 (7 bases). Trimming left V 3 bases short and J 5 bases short, with 13 bases between. CDR3 size: 14 residues. Germline V lookup: CDR1 SGHTA, CDR2 FQGTGA. The CDR3 reads CASSFGGAWETQYF. CDR3 DNA sequence: TGTGCCAGCAGCTTTGGGGGGGCGTGGGAGACCCAGTACTTC.

In nucleotides, the CDR3 is TGTGCCGCCTCGACGTCCCGTGAAGCTTTCTTT. As protein: CAASTSREAFF. The chain recombines TRBV6-5 with TRBJ1-1; D is unclear. V was clipped by 11 bases and J by 7 bases, with 14 bases between them. CDR3 length equals 11 residues. Per the germline V gene, CDR1 is MNHEY and CDR2 is SVGAGI.

The chain couples TRBV5-6 to TRBJ2-3; TRBD1 aligns across 9 bases. V shed 3 bases, J shed 1 base, and the junction held 6 bases outside the gene matches. Looked up from germline, CDR1 is SGHDT and CDR2 is YYEEEE. This CDR3 has 16 amino acids. In DNA, the CDR3 is TGTGCCAGCAGCTGGAGCGGGGACAGGGGCACAGATACGCAGTATTTT. Its protein is CASSWSGDRGTDTQYF.

The V call is TRBV5-1, the J call TRBJ1-5; a weak D match, TRBD1 (5 bases). Trimming removed 0 bases from V and 3 bases from J, with 10 bases in between. The CDR3 extends over 15 amino acids. CDR1 SGHRS and CDR2 YFSETQ come from the germline V gene. In DNA form, the CDR3 reads TGCGCCAGCAGCTTGGGGGGGGTTACCAATCAGCCCCAGCATTTT. Encoded protein: CASSLGGVTNQPQHF.

V usage is TRBV7-8 and J usage is TRBJ2-5, with TRBD1 as a possible D gene (7 bases). Germline V gene sequence: CDR1 SGHVS, CDR2 FQNEAQ. Trimming shortened V by 5 bases and J by 0 bases, and 13 bases separated the two germline ends. The length of the CDR3 is 15 residues. CDR3 coding DNA: TGTGCCAGCAGCACCGGGGGACAGTACCAAGAGACCCAGTACTTC. Translating it yields CASSTGGQYQETQYF.

This chain connects TRBV7-9 to TRBJ1-5; the match to TRBD1 covers 7 bases. The junction had 4 bases not matched to a gene; V was cut back by 5 bases and J by 3 bases. The CDR3 consists of 14 residues. The V gene's germline CDR1 is SEHNR and CDR2 FQNEAQ (reference sequence). The chain's CDR3 is CASSHRGDNQPQHF. The DNA of the CDR3 is TGTGCCAGCAGCCACAGGGGTGACAATCAGCCCCAGCATTTT. The whole variable domain, filled in from reference TRBV7-9 and TRBJ1-5, reads DTGVSQNPRHKITKRGQNVTFRCDPISEHNRLYWYRQTLGQGPEFLTYFQNEAQLEKSRLLSDRFSAERPKGSFSTLEIQRTEQGDSAMYLCASSHRGDNQPQHFGDGTRLSIL.

V is TRBV5-1 and J is TRBJ1-4, with a weak D call TRBD1 (6 bases). The germline V gene encodes CDR1 SGHRS and CDR2 YFSETQ. V was shortened by 0 bases and J by 8 bases, with 17 bases between the two germline ends. CDR3 length: 16 residues. CDR3 in DNA: TGCGCCAGCAGCTTGGTCCCGGGGGCGGTTGGGGAAAAACTGTTTTTT. Its translation: CASSLVPGAVGEKLFF.

The V gene is TRBV27, the J gene TRBJ1-2; D is undetermined. Trimming cost V 6 bases and J 4 bases, with 12 bases left between them. Germline CDR1 and CDR2: MNHEY and SMNVEV (reference sequence). This CDR3 region has 13 residues. The CDR3 DNA reads TGTGCCAGCAGCCCTCCGGGAAGCTATGGCTACACCTTC. Amino acid sequence: CASSPPGSYGYTF.

V gene TRBV21-1 combines with J gene TRBJ2-7. TRBV21-1 is reported as a pseudogene. CDR3 length: 12 amino acids. CDR3 in amino acids: CASSSSASEQYF. As DNA, the CDR3 is TGTGCCAGCAGCAGCTCGGCTTCCGAGCAGTACTTC.

In DNA form, the CDR3 reads TGTGCCAGCAGCTTAGGAGGCGCTAGCGGGAGTAACGAGCAGTACTTC. Its translation: CASSLGGASGSNEQYF. The V and J genes are TRBV7-2 and TRBJ2-7, with 10 bases that match TRBD2. With 1 base clipped from V and 5 bases from J, the junction kept 8 bases outside the gene matches. This CDR3 is built from 16 residues. Germline-derived CDR1 and CDR2 are SGHTA and FQGNSA.

This clone has more than one count but fewer than ten. This chain uses TRBV5-6 with TRBJ2-2; D is perhaps TRBD2 (5 bases). Trimming shortened V by 1 base and J by 4 bases, and 11 bases separated the two germline ends. The CDR3 extends over 15 amino acids. Germline V gene data show CDR1 as SGHDT and CDR2 as YYEEEE. CDR3 residues: CASSLPGSGTGELFF. The DNA for the CDR3 is TGTGCCAGCAGCTTGCCGGGGTCGGGCACCGGGGAGCTGTTTTTT.

This clone is a singleton in its sample. This chain links TRBV7-2 with TRBJ1-5; maybe TRBD1 (5 bases). The CDR3 is 14 amino acids. The germline V gene has CDR1 SGHTA and CDR2 FQGNSA. The V and J ends lost 3 bases and 4 bases respectively, with 10 bases between them. The CDR3 sequence: CASSLGQINQPQHF. In nucleotides, the CDR3 is TGTGCCAGCAGCTTGGGGCAGATTAATCAGCCCCAGCATTTT.

This rearrangement joins TRBV19 to TRBJ1-4, with a possible D match to TRBD1 (5 bases). CDR3 length equals 14 residues. The V gene's germline CDR1 is LNHDA and CDR2 SQIVND (reference sequence). Trimming left V 5 bases short and J 2 bases short, with 9 bases between. This CDR3 reads CASSPRDTNEKLFF. In nucleotides, the CDR3 is TGTGCCAGTAGTCCCCGGGACACTAATGAAAAACTGTTTTTT.

The chain links TRBV6-5 to TRBJ2-7; TRBD2 might be the D (6 bases). In germline, CDR1 is MNHEY, CDR2 SVGAGI. V lost 10 bases and J lost 2, with 15 bases in between. This CDR3 spans 13 amino acids. The CDR3 reads CATRGTFTYEQYF. The DNA of the CDR3 is TGTGCCACACGCGGGACTTTTACCTACGAGCAGTACTTC.

The chain combines TRBV5-5 with TRBJ1-6; maybe TRBD1 (6 bases). Trimming took off 6 bases at V and 7 bases at J, with 17 bases between the two ends. Germline V gives CDR1 SGHKS, CDR2 YYEKEE (reference sequence). This CDR3 has 15 amino acids. This CDR3 is CASTTTGQKNSPLHF. The DNA for the CDR3 is TGTGCCAGCACGACAACCGGACAGAAAAATTCACCCCTCCACTTT.

The chain links TRBV9 to TRBJ2-1, with TRBD2 matching 10 bases. The V gene's germline CDR1 is SGDLS and CDR2 YYNGEE. Germline trimming cut 4 bases from V and 4 bases from J; bases unmatched to any gene: 11. The length of the CDR3 is 17 residues. The CDR3 loop is CASSPLPSGSLYNEQFF. The CDR3 coding sequence is TGTGCCAGCAGCCCTCTCCCTAGCGGGAGTCTTTACAATGAGCAGTTCTTC.

The chain links TRBV7-2 to TRBJ2-1; D tentatively reads TRBD1 or TRBD2 (6 bases each). There are 16 residues in the CDR3. V lost 1 base and J lost 5, with 15 bases in between. Germline V gene data show CDR1 as SGHTA and CDR2 as FQGNSA. The CDR3 bases are TGTGCCAGCAGCTTAGGCCCTACCGGGGGCCACAATGAGCAGTTCTTC. Residues: CASSLGPTGGHNEQFF.

The rearrangement joins TRBV21-1 to TRBJ2-3. TRBV21-1 is classified as a pseudogene. The CDR3 totals 16 residues. The CDR3: CASSKVLGPKGDTQYF. The CDR3 DNA reads as TGTGCCAGCAGCAAAGTTCTTGGACCCAAGGGAGATACGCAGTATTTT.

The chain combines TRBV5-4 with TRBJ2-2; 10 bases align to TRBD1. With 5 bases clipped from V and 5 bases from J, the junction kept 9 bases outside the gene matches. The CDR3 has 16 amino acids. Germline V gene lookup returns CDR1 SGHNT and CDR2 YYREEE (reference sequence). Here the CDR3 reads CASSRPGQGNTGELFF. The CDR3 bases are TGTGCCAGCAGTCGTCCGGGACAGGGGAATACCGGGGAGCTGTTTTTT.

This clone has only one observation. The chain combines TRBV5-1 with TRBJ2-7; 9 bases match TRBD2. CDR1 is SGHRS, CDR2 YFSETQ, per germline. The CDR3 has 19 amino acids. J was trimmed by 0 bases and V by 0 bases; bases with no gene match: 13. The CDR3 loop reads CASSLVPAGGGGGSYEQYF. Here the CDR3 DNA reads TGCGCCAGCAGCTTGGTTCCCGCGGGAGGCGGGGGGGGCTCCTACGAGCAGTACTTC.

The chain uses TRBV18 and TRBJ1-4; 8 positions match TRBD1. Unmatched junction bases numbered 7, after V lost 1 base and J lost 3 bases. Per the germline V gene, CDR1 is KGHSH and CDR2 is LQKENI. The CDR3 totals 17 residues. This CDR3 is CASSPQRQGTANEKLFF. The CDR3 coding sequence is TGTGCCAGCTCACCACAGCGACAGGGGACGGCTAATGAAAAACTGTTTTTT. The whole variable domain, remainder taken from reference TRBV18 and TRBJ1-4, is NAGVMQNPRHLVRRRGQEARLRCSPMKGHSHVYWYRQLPEEGLKFMVYLQKENIIDESGMPKERFSAEFPKEGPSILRIQQVVRGDSAAYFCASSPQRQGTANEKLFFGSGTQLSVL.

This chain uses TRBV4-1 with TRBJ2-1, with D unclear. The CDR3 is 13 residues long. The germline V gene has CDR1 MGHRA and CDR2 YSYEKL. Trimming shortened V by 6 bases and J by 7 bases, and 13 bases separated the two germline ends. The CDR3 DNA reads TGCGCCAGCAGTTTCCCAGCTCTGAATGAGCAGTTCTTC. Translation gives CASSFPALNEQFF.

The chain links TRBV6-2 or TRBV6-3 to TRBJ1-2; a weak D match, TRBD1 (6 bases). Germline assignment: CDR1 MNHEY and CDR2 SVGEGT. V was clipped by 5 bases and J by 5 bases, with 21 bases between them. CDR3 length: 16 amino acids. The CDR3 DNA reads as TGTGCCAGCAGTAAACCCGTATCGGGACACGTATATGGCTACACCTTC. It codes for CASSKPVSGHVYGYTF.

The chain combines TRBV20-1 with TRBJ1-2; D is ambiguous. Germline CDR1 reads DFQATT; CDR2 reads SNEGSKA (reference sequence). This CDR3 has 11 amino acids. CDR3 nucleotide sequence: TGCAGGATGGGCACCGACTATGGCTACACCTTC. The encoded protein is CRMGTDYGYTF.

This chain links TRBV19 with TRBJ1-5; unclear D gene. The length of the CDR3 is 13 residues. Germline V lookup: CDR1 LNHDA, CDR2 SQIVND (reference sequence). Trimming pared 3 bases from V and 4 bases from J, leaving 7 bases between. CDR3 region: CASSIGVNQPQHF. CDR3 nucleotides: TGTGCCAGTAGTATCGGGGTGAATCAGCCCCAGCATTTT.